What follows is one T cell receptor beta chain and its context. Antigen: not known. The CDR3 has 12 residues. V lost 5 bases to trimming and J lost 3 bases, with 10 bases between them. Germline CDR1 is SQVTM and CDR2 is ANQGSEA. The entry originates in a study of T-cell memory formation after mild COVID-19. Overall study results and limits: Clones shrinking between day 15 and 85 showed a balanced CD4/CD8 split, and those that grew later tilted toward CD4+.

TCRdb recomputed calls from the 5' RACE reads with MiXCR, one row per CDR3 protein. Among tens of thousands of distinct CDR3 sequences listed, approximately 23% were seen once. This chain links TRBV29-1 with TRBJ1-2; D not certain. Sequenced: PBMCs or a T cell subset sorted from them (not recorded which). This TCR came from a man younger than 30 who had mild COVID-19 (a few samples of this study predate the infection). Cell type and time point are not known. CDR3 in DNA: TGCAGCGTTATGGCCGACCACTATGGCTACACCTTC. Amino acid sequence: CSVMADHYGYTF.